This T cell receptor (beta chain) stems from a study of vaccination and CD4 T cells after COVID-19 (dated by TCRdb to 2022 to 2024). For the wider study: Convalescent patients had a positive SARS-CoV-2 result on nasal swab PCR, and of these patients, about ten had mild disease and one had severe disease. In the convalescent cohort there were six males and four females, among whom were two Hispanic individuals, seven Caucasians, two Asians and one multiracial person. Participants received two doses of either the Pfizer-BioNTech BNT162b2 vaccine (n=8) or the Moderna mRNA-1273 vaccine (n=2). Post-COVID blood samples from convalescent patients were collected a median of around 100 days after diagnosis, with a range of roughly 30 to 170 days. The time from the second vaccine dose to post-vaccine blood sampling had a median of 72 days and ranged from roughly 13 to 241 days. Culture stimuli were overlapping spike peptide pools from SARS-CoV-2 and from the common cold coronaviruses HCoV-NL63, HCoV-OC43 and HCoV-229E. Control cultures used a CEFX viral epitope pool as positive control, an HIV-1 Nef peptide pool as negative control, or no peptide. The spike-specific CD4+ TCR repertoire was compared before and after mRNA vaccination in approximately 9 COVID-19 convalescent patients and a few infection-naive healthy vaccine recipients. Overall study outcomes, separate from this receptor: Of the vaccine-specific clones found in convalescent patients, nearly all (304 of 307) were mono-reactive for SARS-CoV-2 spike instead of being cross-reactive with common cold coronaviruses. In convalescent patients, a median around 86% of post-vaccine SARS-CoV-2-reactive clones were detected only after vaccination, and vaccine-specific priming was suggested by this finding. The median number of SARS-CoV-2-reactive clonotypes rose from around 20 after infection to around 40 after vaccination, but the change was not significant. Relatively few convalescent patients were included in the study, and early timepoints after natural infection were not analyzed.

Library preparation was by PCR. DNA from cultured CD4+ T cells underwent TCR sequencing with the Oncomine TCR Beta short-read assay at the Johns Hopkins FTIC core. The QIAamp micro DNA kit was used to extract genomic DNA from the cultured CD4+ T cells. Oncomine TCR Beta libraries from cultured CD4+ T cells were pooled with unique dual indexes and sequenced on an Illumina iSeq 100. The original pipeline was this. Non-productive sequences were removed, and CDR3s not starting with C, not ending with F or W, or shorter than 7 amino acids were discarded. Antigen-specific clonotypes were identified using the MANAFEST web application through comparison of peptide-stimulated wells with reference and other culture wells. Positive clones required FDR below 0.05, an odds ratio above 5, and productive frequency above 0.1% in at least two of three replicate wells. A clonotype was classed as cross-reactive if the clonotype showed significant expansion both in SARS-CoV-2 spike wells and in at least one common cold coronavirus spike condition. Levenshtein distances (stringdist) and unrooted phylogenetic trees (ape) in R version 3.6.1 were used to assess CDR3 homology. TCRdb reprocessing: public reads trimmed at Q25 with fastp, clones called with MiXCR, in-frame beta chains kept. For every CDR3 protein sequence, its rows merge into one entry that carries the most common genes and DNA. The V and J calls and clone size are TCRdb's, not the authors'. Counted in this sample were over 15,000 distinct CDR3 sequences; around 46% of them appeared once. Approximately 6.1% of the sample comes from the top ten.

This specimen's treatment or condition label, per the study, means: approximately nine-day PBMC culture with coronavirus spike peptide pools or control peptides (ViraFEST assay). The study used the ViraFEST assay, which expanded antigen-specific T cells with peptide pools and then identified expanded clonotypes by TCR sequencing. The convalescent patients' positive SARS-CoV-2 PCR tests were from March to December 2020, which was before the Alpha, Beta and Delta variants emerged in the United States. Each well held 2 million or so PBMCs cultured in IMDM containing approximately 5% human AB serum and roughly 10 IU/ml IL-2, with about 10 ug/ml peptide pools added. Half of the culture medium was replaced with fresh IL-2-containing medium on days 3 and 7. After 10 days of culture, CD4+ T cells were isolated by negative selection with the EasySep CD4+ T cell isolation kit. Ficoll-Paque Plus gradient centrifugation was used to isolate PBMCs from whole blood, and the isolated PBMCs were then either used fresh or cryopreserved at -140C. Triplicate wells were generally used for each culture condition.

This clonotype showed up just a few times. What antigen it recognizes has not been identified. No much larger clonotype is one base removed from it; base qualities were not supplied. The CDR3 goes from the cysteine to the phenylalanine over 15 residues. Of all the DNA, just the CDR3 is kept, 45 bases in frame from base 1. Unmatched junction bases come to 3, with V trimmed by 2 bases and J by 2 bases. CDR1 and CDR2 are read off the germline V gene as MRHNA and SNTAGT. The rearrangement combines TRBV6-4 with TRBJ2-1; 7 junctional bases match TRBD2. The sample was CD4+ T cells from blood, cultured in vitro, taken after SARS-CoV-2 vaccination. The TCR sequence derives from a human donor who had recovered from COVID-19. CDR3 sequence: CASSDEAGPYNEQFF. The nucleotides read TGTGCCAGCAGTGACGAAGCGGGACCCTACAATGAGCAGTTCTTC.